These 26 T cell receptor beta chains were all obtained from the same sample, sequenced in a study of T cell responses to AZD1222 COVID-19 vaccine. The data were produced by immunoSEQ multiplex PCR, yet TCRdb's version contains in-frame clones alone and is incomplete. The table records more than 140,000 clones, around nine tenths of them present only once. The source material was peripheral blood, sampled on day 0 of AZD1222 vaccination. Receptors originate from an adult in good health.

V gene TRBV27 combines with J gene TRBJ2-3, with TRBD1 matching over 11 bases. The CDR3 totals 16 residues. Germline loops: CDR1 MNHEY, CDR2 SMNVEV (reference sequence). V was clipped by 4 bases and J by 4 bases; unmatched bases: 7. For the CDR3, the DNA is TGTGCCAGCAGTTCGGCCAGGACAGGGGGCGCAGATACGCAGTATTTT. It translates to CASSSARTGGADTQYF.

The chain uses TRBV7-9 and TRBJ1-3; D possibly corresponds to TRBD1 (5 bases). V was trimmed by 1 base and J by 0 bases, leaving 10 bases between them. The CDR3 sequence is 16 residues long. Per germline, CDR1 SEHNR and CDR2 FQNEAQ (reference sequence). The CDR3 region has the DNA TGTGCCAGCAGCTTAGGGGGCAGCTCCTCTGGAAACACCATATATTTT. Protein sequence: CASSLGGSSSGNTIYF.

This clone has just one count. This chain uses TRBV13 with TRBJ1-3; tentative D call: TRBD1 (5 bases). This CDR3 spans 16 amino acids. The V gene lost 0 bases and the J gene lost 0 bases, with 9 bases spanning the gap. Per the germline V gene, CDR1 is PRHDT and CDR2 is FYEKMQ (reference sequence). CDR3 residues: CASSLGTDFSGNTIYF. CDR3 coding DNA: TGTGCCAGCAGCTTAGGGACAGACTTCTCTGGAAACACCATATATTTT.

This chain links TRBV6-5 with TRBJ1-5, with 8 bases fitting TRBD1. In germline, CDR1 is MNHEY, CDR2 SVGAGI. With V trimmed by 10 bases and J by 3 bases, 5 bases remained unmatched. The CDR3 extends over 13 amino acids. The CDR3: CATRDRPNQPQHF. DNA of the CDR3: TGTGCCACACGGGACAGGCCCAATCAGCCCCAGCATTTT.

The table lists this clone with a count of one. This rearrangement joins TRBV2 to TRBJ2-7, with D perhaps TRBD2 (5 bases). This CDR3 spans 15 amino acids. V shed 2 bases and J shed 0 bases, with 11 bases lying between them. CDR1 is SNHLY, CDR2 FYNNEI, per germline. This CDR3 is CASSEPPGNSYEQYF. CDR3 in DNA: TGTGCCAGCAGTGAACCCCCCGGGAACTCCTACGAGCAGTACTTC.

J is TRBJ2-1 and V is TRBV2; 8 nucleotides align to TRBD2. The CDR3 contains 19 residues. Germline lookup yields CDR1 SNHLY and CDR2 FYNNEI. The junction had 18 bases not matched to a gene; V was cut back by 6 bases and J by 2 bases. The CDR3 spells CASSRRSGRFLSPYNEQFF. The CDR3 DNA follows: TGTGCCAGCAGCCGTCGGAGCGGGAGATTCCTCTCCCCCTACAATGAGCAGTTCTTC. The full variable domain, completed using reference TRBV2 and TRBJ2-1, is EPEVTQTPSHQVTQMGQEVILRCVPISNHLYFYWYRQILGQKVEFLVSFYNNEISEKSEIFDDQFSVERPDGSNFTLKIRSTKLEDSAMYFCASSRRSGRFLSPYNEQFFGPGTRLTVL.

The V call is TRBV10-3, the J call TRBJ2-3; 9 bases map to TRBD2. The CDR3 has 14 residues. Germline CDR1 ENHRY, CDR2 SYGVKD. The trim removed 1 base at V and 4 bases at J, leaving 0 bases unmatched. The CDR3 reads CAISELAGADTQYF. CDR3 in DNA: TGTGCCATCAGTGAGTTAGCGGGAGCAGATACGCAGTATTTT.

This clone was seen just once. CDR3 nucleotide sequence: TGCAGCGTTGAGGGGCGAGCTGTGACTGAAGCTTTCTTT. As protein: CSVEGRAVTEAFF. The chain has TRBV29-1 and TRBJ1-1; D perhaps matches TRBD1 (5 bases). The CDR3 is 13 amino acids. Trimming cost V 3 bases and J 5 bases, with 13 bases left between them. Germline CDR1 and CDR2: SQVTM and ANQGSEA. Full variable domain (rest looked up from reference TRBV29-1 and TRBJ1-1): SAVISQKPSRDICQRGTSLTIQCQVDSQVTMMFWYRQQPGQSLTLIATANQGSEATYESGFVIDKFPISRPNLTFSTLTVSNMSPEDSSIYLCSVEGRAVTEAFFGQGTRLTVV.

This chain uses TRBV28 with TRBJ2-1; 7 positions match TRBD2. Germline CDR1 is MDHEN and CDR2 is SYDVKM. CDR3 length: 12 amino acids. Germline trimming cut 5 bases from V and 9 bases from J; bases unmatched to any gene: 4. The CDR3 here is CASSRTRSEQFF. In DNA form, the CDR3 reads TGTGCCAGCAGTCGGACTAGAAGTGAGCAGTTCTTC.

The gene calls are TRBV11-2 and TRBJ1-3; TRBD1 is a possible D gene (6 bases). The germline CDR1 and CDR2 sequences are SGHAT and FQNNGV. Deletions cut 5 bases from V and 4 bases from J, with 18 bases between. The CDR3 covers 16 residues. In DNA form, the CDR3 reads TGTGCCAGCAGCCGATATGGAGACAGGAGGGGAAACACCATATATTTT. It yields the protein CASSRYGDRRGNTIYF.

This CDR3 is CASSLGLGAKEEYF. Here the CDR3 DNA reads TGTGCCAGCAGCTTGGGGTTGGGCGCCAAGGAAGAGTACTTC. The chain is built from TRBV5-4 and TRBJ2-7; D uncertain. The CDR3 extends over 14 amino acids. From germline, CDR1 is SGHNT and CDR2 YYREEE (reference sequence). Trimming cost V 0 bases and J 11 bases, with 18 bases left between them.

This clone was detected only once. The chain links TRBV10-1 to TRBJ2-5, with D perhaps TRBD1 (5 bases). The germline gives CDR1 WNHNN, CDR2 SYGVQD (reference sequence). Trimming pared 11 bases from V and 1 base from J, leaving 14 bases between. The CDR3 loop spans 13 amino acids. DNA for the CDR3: TGCGCCCTCCAAGGGGTGACCCAAGAGACCCAGTACTTC. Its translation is CALQGVTQETQYF.

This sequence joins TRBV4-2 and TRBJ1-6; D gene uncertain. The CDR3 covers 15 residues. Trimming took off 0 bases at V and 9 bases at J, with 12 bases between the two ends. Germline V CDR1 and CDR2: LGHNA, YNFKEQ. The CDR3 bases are TGTGCCAGCAGCCAAGAAAAGGGAGGTAGTTCACCCCTCCACTTT. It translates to CASSQEKGGSSPLHF.

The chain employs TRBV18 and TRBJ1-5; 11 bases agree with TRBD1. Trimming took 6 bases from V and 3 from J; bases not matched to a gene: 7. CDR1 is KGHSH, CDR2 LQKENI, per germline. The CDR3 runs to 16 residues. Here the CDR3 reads CASSRGQGADNQPQHF. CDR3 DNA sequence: TGTGCCAGCTCCCGAGGACAGGGGGCTGACAATCAGCCCCAGCATTTT.

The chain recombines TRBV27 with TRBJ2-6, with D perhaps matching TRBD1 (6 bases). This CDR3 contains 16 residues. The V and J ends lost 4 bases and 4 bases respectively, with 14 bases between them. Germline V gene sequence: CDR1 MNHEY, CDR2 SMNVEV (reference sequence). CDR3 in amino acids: CASSSDSSWGANVLTF. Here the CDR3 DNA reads TGTGCCAGCAGTTCGGACAGTTCGTGGGGGGCCAACGTCCTGACTTTC. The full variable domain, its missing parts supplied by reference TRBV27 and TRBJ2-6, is EAQVTQNPRYLITVTGKKLTVTCSQNMNHEYMSWYRQDPGLGLRQIYYSMNVEVTDKGDVPEGYKVSRKEKRNFPLILESPSPNQTSLYFCASSSDSSWGANVLTFGAGSRLTVL.

The CDR3 region is CASSEGTGGIQPQHF. As DNA, the CDR3 is TGTGCCAGCAGCGAGGGGACAGGGGGCATTCAGCCCCAGCATTTT. V usage is TRBV9 and J usage is TRBJ1-5; 12 bases map to TRBD1. V was clipped by 3 bases and J by 6 bases; unmatched bases: 4. The germline gives CDR1 SGDLS, CDR2 YYNGEE. This CDR3 has 15 amino acids. The full variable domain, its missing parts supplied by reference TRBV9 and TRBJ1-5, is DSGVTQTPKHLITATGQRVTLRCSPRSGDLSVYWYQQSLDQGLQFLIQYYNGEERAKGNILERFSAQQFPDLHSELNLSSLELGDSALYFCASSEGTGGIQPQHFGDGTRLSIL.

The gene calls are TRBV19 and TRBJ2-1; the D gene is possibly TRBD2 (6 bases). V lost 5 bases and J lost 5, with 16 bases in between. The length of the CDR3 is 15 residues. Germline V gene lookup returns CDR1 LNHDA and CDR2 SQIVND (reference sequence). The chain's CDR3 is CASSPPYRGNNEQFF. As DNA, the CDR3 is TGTGCCAGTAGTCCGCCCTATCGGGGGAACAATGAGCAGTTCTTC.

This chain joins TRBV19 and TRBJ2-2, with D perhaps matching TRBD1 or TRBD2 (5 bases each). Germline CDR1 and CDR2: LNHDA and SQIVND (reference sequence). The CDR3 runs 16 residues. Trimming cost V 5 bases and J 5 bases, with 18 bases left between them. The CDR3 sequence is CASSRSGRGTTGELFF. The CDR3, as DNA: TGTGCCAGTAGTCGTTCAGGGAGAGGTACGACCGGGGAGCTGTTTTTT. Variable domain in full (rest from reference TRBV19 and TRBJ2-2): DGGITQSPKYLFRKEGQNVTLSCEQNLNHDAMYWYRQDPGQGLRLIYYSQIVNDFQKGDIAEGYSVSREKKESFPLTVTSAQKNPTAFYLCASSRSGRGTTGELFFGEGSRLTVL.

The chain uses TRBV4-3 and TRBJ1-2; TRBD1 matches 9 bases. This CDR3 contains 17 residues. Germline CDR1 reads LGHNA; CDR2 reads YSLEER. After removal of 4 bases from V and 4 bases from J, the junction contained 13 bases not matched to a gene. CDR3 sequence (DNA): TGCGCCAGCAGCCCCAGTCCCGGGACAGGGTCCGGCTATGGCTACACCTTC. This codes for CASSPSPGTGSGYGYTF.

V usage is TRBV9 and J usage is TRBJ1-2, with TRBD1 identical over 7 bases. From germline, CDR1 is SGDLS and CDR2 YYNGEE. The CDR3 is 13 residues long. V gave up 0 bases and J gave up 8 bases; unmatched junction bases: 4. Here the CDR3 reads CASSVEGGAGYTF. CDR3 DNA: TGTGCCAGCAGCGTAGAAGGGGGCGCCGGCTACACCTTC.

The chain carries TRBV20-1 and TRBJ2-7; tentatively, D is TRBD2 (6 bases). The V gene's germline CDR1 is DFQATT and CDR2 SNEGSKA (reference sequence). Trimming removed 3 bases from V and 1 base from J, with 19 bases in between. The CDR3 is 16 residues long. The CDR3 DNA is TGCAGTGCTAGTAGCGTAATGCTAGGAGGGTCCTACGAGCAGTACTTC. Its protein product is CSASSVMLGGSYEQYF.

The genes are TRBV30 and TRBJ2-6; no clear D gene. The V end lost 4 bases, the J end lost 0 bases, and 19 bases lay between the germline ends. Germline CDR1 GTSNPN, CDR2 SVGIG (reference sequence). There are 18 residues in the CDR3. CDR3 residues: CAWTIGRSIFSGANVLTF. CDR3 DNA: TGTGCCTGGACCATCGGTAGATCCATATTCTCTGGGGCCAACGTCCTGACTTTC.

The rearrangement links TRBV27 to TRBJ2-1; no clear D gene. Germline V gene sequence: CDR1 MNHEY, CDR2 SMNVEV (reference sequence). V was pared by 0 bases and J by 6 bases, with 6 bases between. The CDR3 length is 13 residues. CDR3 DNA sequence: TGTGCCAGCAGTTTATCGTCGAGCAATGAGCAGTTCTTC. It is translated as CASSLSSSNEQFF.

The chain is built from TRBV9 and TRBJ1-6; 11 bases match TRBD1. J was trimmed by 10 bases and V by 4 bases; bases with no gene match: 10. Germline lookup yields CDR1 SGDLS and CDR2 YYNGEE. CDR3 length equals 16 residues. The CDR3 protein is CASSTTPDRGQSPLHF. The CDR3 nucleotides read TGTGCCAGCAGCACAACTCCGGACAGGGGGCAATCACCCCTCCACTTT.

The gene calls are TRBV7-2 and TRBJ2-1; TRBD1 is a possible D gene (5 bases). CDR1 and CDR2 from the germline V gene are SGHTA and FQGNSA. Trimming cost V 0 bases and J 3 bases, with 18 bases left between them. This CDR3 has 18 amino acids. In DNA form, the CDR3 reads TGTGCCAGCAGCTTAGCGCCCCAAGGGGTTACGGGCTACAATGAGCAGTTCTTC. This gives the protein CASSLAPQGVTGYNEQFF.

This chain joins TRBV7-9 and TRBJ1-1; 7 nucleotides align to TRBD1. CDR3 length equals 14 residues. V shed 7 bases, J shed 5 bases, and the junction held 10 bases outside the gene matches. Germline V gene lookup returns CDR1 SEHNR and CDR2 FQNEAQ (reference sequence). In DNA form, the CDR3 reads TGTGCCAGCACCGAACAGGGGTTGGAAACTGAAGCTTTCTTT. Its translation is CASTEQGLETEAFF.